One sample yielded the 31 T cell receptor beta chains listed below, sequenced in a study of a mutant IDH1 vaccine in newly diagnosed glioma. Clones were sequenced by immunoSEQ multiplex PCR, and TCRdb holds only the in-frame ones, with some missing. The sample includes roughly 130,000 clones, 80% of them seen just once. These TCRs' antigens remain unknown. Time point specified: week 11, during vaccination. Topical imiquimod was applied with each vaccine dose, which held 300 ug of mutant IDH1 20-mer peptide. Sample: PBMCs, taken from a glioma patient whose treatment included an IDH1 peptide vaccine. These receptors came from a man aged 40-49 years with glioma.

The genes are TRBV7-2 and TRBJ1-1, with 8 bases fitting TRBD1. The CDR3 is 16 amino acids. Germline CDR1 is SGHTA and CDR2 is FQGNSA. The V gene end was trimmed by 0 bases and the J gene end by 0 bases; junction bases not matched to a gene: 3. CDR3 amino acids: CASSLAPGGLNTEAFF. The CDR3 nucleotides are TGTGCCAGCAGCTTAGCGCCAGGGGGCTTGAACACTGAAGCTTTCTTT.

Note on this clone: The germline gene is not matched at one end of the junction; a read error may be the cause. The sample carries other DNA sequences with the same CDR3. The chain is built from TRBV7-7 and TRBJ2-7, with 9 bases fitting TRBD1. Germline CDR1 is SSHAT and CDR2 is FNYEAQ (reference sequence). This CDR3 has 14 residues. The CDR3 protein is CASSPGQGSREQYF. The CDR3 DNA sequence: TGTGCTAGCAGCCCCGGACAGGGGAGTAGGGAGCAGTACTTC.

This clone is a singleton in its sample. V usage is TRBV10-3 and J usage is TRBJ1-2; no clear D. Trimming shortened V by 2 bases and J by 4 bases, and 14 bases separated the two germline ends. In germline, CDR1 is ENHRY, CDR2 SYGVKD. The CDR3 is made up of 15 amino acids. CDR3 residues: CAISEKRAPLYGYTF. CDR3 sequence (DNA): TGTGCCATCAGTGAGAAAAGGGCCCCGCTCTATGGCTACACCTTC.

The chain carries TRBV5-1 and TRBJ2-4; D unclear. Germline V gene sequence: CDR1 SGHRS, CDR2 YFSETQ. The CDR3 contains 17 residues. V lost 0 bases and J 1 base, leaving 14 bases between the germline ends. CDR3 loop: CASSLASAAGAKNIQYF. The CDR3 coding sequence is TGCGCCAGCAGCTTGGCTTCGGCAGCTGGGGCCAAAAACATTCAGTACTTC. The whole variable domain, filled in from reference TRBV5-1 and TRBJ2-4, reads KAGVTQTPRYLIKTRGQQVTLSCSPISGHRSVSWYQQTPGQGLQFLFEYFSETQRNKGNFPGRFSGRQFSNSRSEMNVSTLELGDSALYLCASSLASAAGAKNIQYFGAGTRLSVL.

In this sample, this clone turned up a few times. V and J are TRBV19 and TRBJ1-1; D not resolved. Germline V gene data show CDR1 as LNHDA and CDR2 as SQIVND (reference sequence). This CDR3 contains 12 residues. The V gene lost 7 bases and the J gene lost 5 bases, with 11 bases spanning the gap. The CDR3 spells CASNKGGTEAFF. The CDR3 bases are TGTGCCAGTAATAAGGGAGGGACTGAAGCTTTCTTT.

The V gene is TRBV10-1, the J gene TRBJ1-2; weak D call: TRBD1 (6 bases). Trimming left V 10 bases short and J 9 bases short, with 15 bases between. The length of the CDR3 is 11 residues. From germline, CDR1 is WNHNN and CDR2 SYGVQD (reference sequence). The CDR3 spells CATGGGIRYTF. CDR3 nucleotides: TGCGCCACCGGGGGGGGCATCCGCTACACCTTC.

The chain joins TRBV19 to TRBJ1-5; D perhaps matches TRBD1 (6 bases). Trimming took off 1 base at V and 1 base at J, with 26 bases between the two ends. CDR1 is LNHDA, CDR2 SQIVND, per germline (reference sequence). This CDR3 is built from 21 residues. The CDR3 here is CASSIVGMHQGGGRSNQPQHF. The CDR3 region has the DNA TGTGCCAGTAGTATAGTGGGTATGCACCAAGGGGGGGGTAGGAGCAATCAGCCCCAGCATTTT.

The chain recombines TRBV4-2 with TRBJ2-7; unclear D gene. V was clipped by 0 bases and J by 1 base, with 4 bases between them. Looked up from germline, CDR1 is LGHNA and CDR2 is YNFKEQ. The CDR3 is 13 amino acids. CDR3 sequence reads: CASSQDSSYEQYF. CDR3 nucleotide sequence: TGTGCCAGCAGCCAAGATTCTTCCTACGAGCAGTACTTC.

About this clone: Additional DNA sequences in this sample encode the identical CDR3. V usage is TRBV19 and J usage is TRBJ1-2; D gene uncertain. The CDR3 covers 15 residues. The ends were cut back, 3 bases at V and 2 bases at J, with 13 bases in the middle. The germline gives CDR1 LNHDA, CDR2 SQIVND (reference sequence). This CDR3 is CASSMGFRPNYGYTF. The DNA of the CDR3 is TGTGCCAGTAGTATGGGGTTTAGACCCAACTATGGCTACACCTTC.

This chain links TRBV5-1 with TRBJ1-2, with TRBD1 matching 7 bases. CDR1 SGHRS and CDR2 YFSETQ come from the germline V gene. The ends lost 0 bases at V and 2 bases at J; junction bases unmatched: 4. The CDR3 is 15 amino acids. CDR3 bases: TGCGCCAGCAGCTTGGCGGGGACAGCAAACTATGGCTACACCTTC. It specifies CASSLAGTANYGYTF.

The rearrangement links TRBV5-4 to TRBJ1-1, with a weak D call TRBD1 (6 bases). The germline CDR1 and CDR2 sequences are SGHNT and YYREEE (reference sequence). Trimming stripped 0 bases from V and 2 bases from J, with 11 bases between. This CDR3 contains 15 residues. CDR3 amino acids: CASSLAGGLNTEAFF. Here the CDR3 DNA reads TGTGCCAGCAGCTTGGCGGGGGGCCTTAACACTGAAGCTTTCTTT.

This clone was found many times. V and J are TRBV30 and TRBJ1-1, with 9 nucleotides matching TRBD1. The CDR3 totals 13 residues. CDR1 is GTSNPN, CDR2 SVGIG, per germline (reference sequence). V was clipped by 3 bases and J by 6 bases; unmatched bases: 5. In DNA form, the CDR3 reads TGTGCCTGGAGGACAGGGGGTGGTGCTGAAGCTTTCTTT. It codes for CAWRTGGGAEAFF. The variable domain in full, with the rest retrieved from reference TRBV30 and TRBJ1-1, is SQTIHQWPATLVQPVGSPLSLECTVEGTSNPNLYWYRQAAGRGLQLLFYSVGIGQISSEVPQNLSASRPQDRQFILSSKKLLLSDSGFYLCAWRTGGGAEAFFGQGTRLTVV.

The chain has TRBV7-2 and TRBJ2-2; 7 bases fit TRBD1. V lost 5 bases to trimming and J lost 3 bases; unmatched junction nucleotides: 9. CDR3 length: 16 amino acids. Germline CDR1 SGHTA, CDR2 FQGNSA. The CDR3 DNA reads TGTGCCAGCAGCGTAGGAGACAGGGTTTACACCGGGGAGCTGTTTTTT. Amino acids: CASSVGDRVYTGELFF.

The genes are TRBV15 and TRBJ1-1; D gene ambiguous. The CDR3 is 12 amino acids. CDR1 and CDR2 from the germline V gene are LNHNV and YYDKDF (reference sequence). V gave up 6 bases and J gave up 7 bases, with 12 bases separating them. CDR3 nucleotide sequence: TGTGCCACCAGTTCCCCCCGGAGTGAAGCTTTCTTT. Translation gives CATSSPRSEAFF.

This sequence joins TRBV7-9 and TRBJ2-7; perhaps TRBD2 as D (5 bases). This CDR3 has 17 residues. Germline V lookup: CDR1 SEHNR, CDR2 FQNEAQ (reference sequence). With 3 bases removed from V and 2 bases from J, the gap between germline ends came to 20 bases. This CDR3 is CASSLHGGLRHTYEQYF. As DNA, the CDR3 is TGTGCCAGCAGCTTGCATGGAGGACTTCGGCACACCTACGAGCAGTACTTC. Complete variable domain (other parts from reference TRBV7-9 and TRBJ2-7): DTGVSQNPRHKITKRGQNVTFRCDPISEHNRLYWYRQTLGQGPEFLTYFQNEAQLEKSRLLSDRFSAERPKGSFSTLEIQRTEQGDSAMYLCASSLHGGLRHTYEQYFGPGTRLTVT.

The CDR3 reads CASSLERGAGLAEAFF. The CDR3 DNA reads TGTGCCAGCAGCTTAGAGCGGGGGGCAGGCCTAGCTGAAGCTTTCTTT. The chain joins TRBV7-2 to TRBJ1-1; a possible D gene is TRBD1 (6 bases). From germline, CDR1 is SGHTA and CDR2 FQGNSA. CDR3 length: 16 amino acids. Trimming stripped 1 base from V and 6 bases from J, with 18 bases between.

This rearrangement joins TRBV27 to TRBJ2-2; D uncertain. Trimming shortened V by 3 bases and J by 8 bases, and 7 bases separated the two germline ends. Germline CDR1 and CDR2: MNHEY and SMNVEV (reference sequence). The CDR3 runs to 12 residues. This CDR3 reads CASSFLGGELFF. The DNA of the CDR3 is TGTGCCAGCAGTTTTCTAGGTGGGGAGCTGTTTTTT.

The V and J genes are TRBV10-3 and TRBJ1-1; TRBD1 agrees at 7 bases. V shed 10 bases and J 1 base; nucleotides not matched to a gene: 9. The CDR3 is made up of 14 amino acids. Looked up from germline, CDR1 is ENHRY and CDR2 is SYGVKD. As DNA, the CDR3 is TGTGCCACCCGACTCGGACAGGCGAACACTGAAGCTTTCTTT. As protein: CATRLGQANTEAFF.

This chain connects TRBV5-1 to TRBJ2-7; D remains unclear. The V gene's germline CDR1 is SGHRS and CDR2 YFSETQ. The V gene lost 4 bases and the J gene lost 2 bases, with 13 bases spanning the gap. The CDR3 has 14 amino acids. The chain's CDR3 is CASSRTAVTYEQYF. The CDR3 DNA reads TGCGCCAGCAGCAGGACGGCAGTAACCTACGAGCAGTACTTC. Combining the CDR3 with reference TRBV5-1 and TRBJ2-7 gives the whole variable domain KAGVTQTPRYLIKTRGQQVTLSCSPISGHRSVSWYQQTPGQGLQFLFEYFSETQRNKGNFPGRFSGRQFSNSRSEMNVSTLELGDSALYLCASSRTAVTYEQYFGPGTRLTVT.

This chain links TRBV21-1 with TRBJ2-3; no DNA check was done on the table's D call, TRBD1. TRBV21-1 is a recognized pseudogene. The CDR3 runs to 15 residues. The DNA for the CDR3 is TGTGCCAGCAGCAAAGTTCCAGGGAGCACAGATACGCAGTATTTT. This sequence encodes CASSKVPGSTDTQYF.

The V gene is TRBV4-1, the J gene TRBJ2-2; D ambiguous. Trimming took off 11 bases at V and 2 bases at J, with 15 bases between the two ends. Germline V CDR1 and CDR2: MGHRA, YSYEKL. This CDR3 comprises 14 residues. The CDR3 sequence: CAAQATKNTGELFF. The CDR3 DNA follows: TGCGCCGCCCAGGCCACTAAAAACACCGGGGAGCTGTTTTTT.

The chain is built from TRBV9 and TRBJ2-1; D call uncertain. CDR1 and CDR2 (germline): SGDLS, YYNGEE. V shed 0 bases and J shed 5 bases, with 12 bases lying between them. The CDR3 contains 15 residues. The CDR3: CASSVAVGLDNEQFF. The CDR3 DNA reads as TGTGCCAGCAGCGTAGCTGTCGGGCTGGACAATGAGCAGTTCTTC.

V is TRBV7-2 and J is TRBJ2-2, with 12 bases that match TRBD2. Germline V gene sequence: CDR1 SGHTA, CDR2 FQGNSA. The V and J ends lost 1 base and 4 bases, in that order; junction bases with no gene match: 4. This CDR3 has 17 residues. The CDR3 loop is CASSLEGLAGITGELFF. CDR3 DNA sequence: TGTGCCAGCAGCTTAGAAGGACTAGCGGGGATCACCGGGGAGCTGTTTTTT.

V usage is TRBV4-1 and J usage is TRBJ1-4; TRBD1 might be the D (5 bases). The CDR3 is 16 residues long. Germline values: CDR1 MGHRA, CDR2 YSYEKL. V was trimmed by 1 base and J by 8 bases, leaving 17 bases between them. The CDR3 reads CASSQGVRDGWEKLFF. In nucleotides, the CDR3 is TGCGCCAGCAGCCAAGGGGTCAGGGATGGATGGGAAAAACTGTTTTTT.

In its sample, this clone was seen once. The gene calls are TRBV5-4 and TRBJ2-3; 11 nucleotides agree with TRBD2. The CDR3 has 16 amino acids. Germline CDR1 reads SGHNT; CDR2 reads YYREEE (reference sequence). J lost 0 bases, V lost 6 bases, and 6 bases had no gene match. DNA of the CDR3: TGTGCCAGCACGGGACTAGCGGCTTCTAGCACAGATACGCAGTATTTT. This encodes CASTGLAASSTDTQYF.

This clone was observed a handful of times. The chain is built from TRBV18 and TRBJ2-3; 8 bases line up with TRBD2. Germline V gene sequence: CDR1 KGHSH, CDR2 LQKENI. The CDR3 has 16 residues. Trimming at V came to 3 bases and at J to 1 base, leaving 6 bases not matched to a gene. The CDR3 DNA reads as TGTGCCAGCTCACCGTTGAGCGGGAGCCGCACAGATACGCAGTATTTT. It translates to CASSPLSGSRTDTQYF.

The chain carries TRBV6-5 and TRBJ2-5, with 11 bases fitting TRBD2. CDR1 is MNHEY, CDR2 SVGAGI, per germline. This CDR3 has 15 amino acids. V lost 5 bases to trimming and J lost 4 bases; unmatched junction nucleotides: 6. The DNA for the CDR3 is TGTGCCAGCAGTGTGACTAGCGGGGTTTCAGAGACCCAGTACTTC. Translation: CASSVTSGVSETQYF.

This chain connects TRBV6-5 to TRBJ1-5; 7 bases are shared with TRBD1. The CDR3 has 14 residues. CDR1 MNHEY and CDR2 SVGAGI come from the germline V gene. Trimming at V came to 4 bases and at J to 6 bases, leaving 6 bases not matched to a gene. For the CDR3, the DNA is TGTGCCAGCAGTTCAGGGACAGCCCGTCAGCCCCAGCATTTT. Residues: CASSSGTARQPQHF.

The chain has TRBV4-2 and TRBJ1-2, with TRBD1 identical over 10 bases. There are 16 residues in the CDR3. With V trimmed by 5 bases and J by 5 bases, 11 bases remained unmatched. CDR1 LGHNA and CDR2 YNFKEQ come from the germline V gene. CDR3 DNA sequence: TGTGCCAGCAGCGAACGGGACAGGGGTACCGTTTATGGCTACACCTTC. It is translated as CASSERDRGTVYGYTF.

In its sample, this clone was seen a few times. One end of the junction is discordant with germline, which a read error may explain. The rearrangement links TRBV2 to TRBJ2-7; no definite D call. CDR1 is SNHLY and CDR2 is FYNNEI in the germline V gene. CDR3 length equals 12 residues. This CDR3 reads CASSETELTKHF. The CDR3 DNA reads TGTGCCAGCAGTGAGACGGAACTGACGAAACACTTC.

The rearrangement uses TRBV6-5 and TRBJ2-1, with D tentatively TRBD1 or TRBD2 (5 bases each). Trimming removed 7 bases from V and 10 bases from J, with 17 bases in between. Germline V gene lookup returns CDR1 MNHEY and CDR2 SVGAGI. The CDR3 runs 13 residues. CDR3 residues: CASKLTIKGEQFF. CDR3 bases: TGTGCCAGCAAACTGACTATCAAGGGGGAGCAGTTCTTC.